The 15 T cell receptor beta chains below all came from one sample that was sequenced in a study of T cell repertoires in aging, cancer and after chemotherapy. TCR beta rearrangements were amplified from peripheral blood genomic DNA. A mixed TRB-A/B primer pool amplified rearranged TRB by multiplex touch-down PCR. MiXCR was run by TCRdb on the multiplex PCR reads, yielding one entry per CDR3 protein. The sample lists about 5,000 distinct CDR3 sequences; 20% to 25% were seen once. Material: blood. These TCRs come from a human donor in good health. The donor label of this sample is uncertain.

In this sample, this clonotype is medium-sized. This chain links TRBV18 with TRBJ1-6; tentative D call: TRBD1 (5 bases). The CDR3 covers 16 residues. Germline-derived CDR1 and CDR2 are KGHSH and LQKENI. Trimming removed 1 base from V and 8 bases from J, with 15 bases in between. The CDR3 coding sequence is TGTGCCAGCTCACCACAGGGTCGCAGGGAGGATTCACCCCTCCACTTT. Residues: CASSPQGRREDSPLHF. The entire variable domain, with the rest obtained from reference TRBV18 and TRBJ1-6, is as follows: NAGVMQNPRHLVRRRGQEARLRCSPMKGHSHVYWYRQLPEEGLKFMVYLQKENIIDESGMPKERFSAEFPKEGPSILRIQQVVRGDSAAYFCASSPQGRREDSPLHFGNGTRLTVT.

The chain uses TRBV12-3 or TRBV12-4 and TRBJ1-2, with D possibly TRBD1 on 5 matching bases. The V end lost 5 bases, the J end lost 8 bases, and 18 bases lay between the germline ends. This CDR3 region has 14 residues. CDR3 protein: CASSVIRRGEGYTF. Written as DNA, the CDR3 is TGTGCCAGCAGTGTCATACGGCGGGGGGAAGGCTACACCTTC.

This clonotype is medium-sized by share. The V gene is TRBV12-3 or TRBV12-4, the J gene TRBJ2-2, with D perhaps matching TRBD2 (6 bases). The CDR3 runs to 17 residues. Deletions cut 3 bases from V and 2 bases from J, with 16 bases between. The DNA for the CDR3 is TGTGCCAGCAGTTTTTTCTCTGGGGGGTTTAACACCGGGGAGCTGTTTTTT. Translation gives CASSFFSGGFNTGELFF.

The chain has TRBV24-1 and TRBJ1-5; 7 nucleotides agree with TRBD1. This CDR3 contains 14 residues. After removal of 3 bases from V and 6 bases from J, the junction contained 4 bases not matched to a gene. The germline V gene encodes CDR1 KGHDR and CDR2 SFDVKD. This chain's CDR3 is CATSDSRGSQPQHF. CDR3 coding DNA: TGTGCCACCAGTGATAGCAGGGGGTCTCAGCCCCAGCATTTT.

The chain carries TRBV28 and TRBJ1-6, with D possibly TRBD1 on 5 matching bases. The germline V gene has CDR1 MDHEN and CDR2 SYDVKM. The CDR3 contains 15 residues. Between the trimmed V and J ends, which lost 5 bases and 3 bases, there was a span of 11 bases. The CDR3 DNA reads TGTGCCAGCAGTCCAAGGGGCATCTATAATTCACCCCTCCACTTT. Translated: CASSPRGIYNSPLHF. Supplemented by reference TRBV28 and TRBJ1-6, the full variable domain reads DVKVTQSSRYLVKRTGEKVFLECVQDMDHENMFWYRQDPGLGLRLIYFSYDVKMKEKGDIPEGYSVSREKKERFSLILESASTNQTSMYLCASSPRGIYNSPLHFGNGTRLTVT.

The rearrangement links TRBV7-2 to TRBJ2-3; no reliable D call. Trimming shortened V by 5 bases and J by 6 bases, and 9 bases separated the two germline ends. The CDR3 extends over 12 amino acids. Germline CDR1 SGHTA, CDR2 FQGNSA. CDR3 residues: CASSKRWDTQYF. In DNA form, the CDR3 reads TGTGCCAGCAGCAAACGCTGGGATACGCAGTATTTT.

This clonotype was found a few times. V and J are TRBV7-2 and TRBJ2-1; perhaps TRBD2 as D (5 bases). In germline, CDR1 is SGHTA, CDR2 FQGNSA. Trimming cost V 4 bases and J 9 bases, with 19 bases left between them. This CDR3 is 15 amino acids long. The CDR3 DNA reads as TGTGCCAGCAGCTCCGGTGGCATAAGCCGGGGTGAGCAGTTCTTC. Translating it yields CASSSGGISRGEQFF. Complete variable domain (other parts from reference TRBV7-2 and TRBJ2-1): GAGVSQSPSNKVTEKGKDVELRCDPISGHTALYWYRQSLGQGLEFLIYFQGNSAPDKSGLPSDRFSAERTGGSVSTLTIQRTQQEDSAVYLCASSSGGISRGEQFFGPGTRLTVL.

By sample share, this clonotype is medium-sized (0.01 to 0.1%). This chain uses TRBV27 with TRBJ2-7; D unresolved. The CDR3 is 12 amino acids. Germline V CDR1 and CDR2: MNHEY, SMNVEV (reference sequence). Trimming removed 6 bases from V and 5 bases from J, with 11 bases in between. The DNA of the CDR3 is TGTGCCAGCAGCCACGGGCCCAACGAGCAGTACTTC. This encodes CASSHGPNEQYF.

The CDR3 is CASSLGTGDNSPLHF. The CDR3, as DNA: TGTGCCAGCAGCCTAGGGACAGGAGATAATTCACCCCTCCACTTT. The chain links TRBV7-9 to TRBJ1-6; TRBD1 aligns across 8 bases. J gave up 5 bases and V 5 bases, and 5 bases lay outside the gene matches. CDR1 is SEHNR, CDR2 FQNEAQ, per germline (reference sequence). The CDR3 spans 15 residues.

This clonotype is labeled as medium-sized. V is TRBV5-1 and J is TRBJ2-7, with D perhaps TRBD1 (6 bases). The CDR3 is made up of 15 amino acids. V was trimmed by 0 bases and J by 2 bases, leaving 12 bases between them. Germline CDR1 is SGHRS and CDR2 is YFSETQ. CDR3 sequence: CASSLGQDHAYEQYF. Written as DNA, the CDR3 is TGCGCCAGCAGCTTGGGACAGGACCATGCCTACGAGCAGTACTTC. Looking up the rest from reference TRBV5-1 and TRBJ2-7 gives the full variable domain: KAGVTQTPRYLIKTRGQQVTLSCSPISGHRSVSWYQQTPGQGLQFLFEYFSETQRNKGNFPGRFSGRQFSNSRSEMNVSTLELGDSALYLCASSLGQDHAYEQYFGPGTRLTVT.

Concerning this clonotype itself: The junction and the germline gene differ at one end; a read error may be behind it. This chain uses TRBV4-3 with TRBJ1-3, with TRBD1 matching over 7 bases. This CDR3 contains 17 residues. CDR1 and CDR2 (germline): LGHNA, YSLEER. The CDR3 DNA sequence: TGTGCCAGCAGCCAACATGACAGGGTAGGCTCTGGAAACACCATATATTTT. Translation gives CASSQHDRVGSGNTIYF.

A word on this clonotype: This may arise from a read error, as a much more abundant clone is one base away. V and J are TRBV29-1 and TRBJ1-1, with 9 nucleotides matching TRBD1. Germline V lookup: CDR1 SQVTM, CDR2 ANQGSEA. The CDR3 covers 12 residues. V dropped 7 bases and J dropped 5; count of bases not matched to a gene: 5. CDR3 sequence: CSGRQGVTEAFF. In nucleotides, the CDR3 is TGCAGCGGCCGACAGGGGGTTACTGAAGCTTTCTTT.

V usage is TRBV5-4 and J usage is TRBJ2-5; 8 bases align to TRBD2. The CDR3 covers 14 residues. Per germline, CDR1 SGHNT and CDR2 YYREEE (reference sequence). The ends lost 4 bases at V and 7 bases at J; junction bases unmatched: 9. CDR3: CASSPSLAEGTQYF. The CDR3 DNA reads TGTGCCAGCAGCCCCTCACTAGCGGAGGGGACCCAGTACTTC.

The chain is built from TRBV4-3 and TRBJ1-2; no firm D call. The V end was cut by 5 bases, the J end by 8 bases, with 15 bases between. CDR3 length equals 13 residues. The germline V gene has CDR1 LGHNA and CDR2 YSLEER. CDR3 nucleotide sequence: TGCGCCAGCAGCTACCAAGGGAACGGGGGCTACACCTTC. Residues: CASSYQGNGGYTF.

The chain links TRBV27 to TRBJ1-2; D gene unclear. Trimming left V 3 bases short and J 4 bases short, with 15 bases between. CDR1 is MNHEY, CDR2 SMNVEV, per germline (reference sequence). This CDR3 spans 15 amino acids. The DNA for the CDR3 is TGTGCCAGCAGTTTGACTAGCGGGAGGGCCTATGGCTACACCTTC. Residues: CASSLTSGRAYGYTF.